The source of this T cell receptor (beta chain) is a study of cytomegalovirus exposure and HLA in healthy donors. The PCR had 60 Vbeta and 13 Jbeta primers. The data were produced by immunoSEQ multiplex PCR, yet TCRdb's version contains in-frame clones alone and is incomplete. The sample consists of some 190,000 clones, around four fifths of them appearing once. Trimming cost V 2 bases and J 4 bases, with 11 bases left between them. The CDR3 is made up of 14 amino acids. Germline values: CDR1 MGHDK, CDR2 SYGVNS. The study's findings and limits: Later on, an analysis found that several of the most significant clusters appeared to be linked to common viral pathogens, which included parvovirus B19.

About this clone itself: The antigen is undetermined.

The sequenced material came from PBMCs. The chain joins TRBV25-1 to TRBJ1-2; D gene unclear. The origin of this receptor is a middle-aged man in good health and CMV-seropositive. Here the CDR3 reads CASSEPGFLYGYTF. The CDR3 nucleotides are TGTGCCAGCAGTGAACCGGGTTTTCTCTATGGCTACACCTTC.